The 13 T cell receptor beta chains below come from one sample, sequenced in a study of blood T cell repertoires in COVID-19. Sequencing used immunoSEQ multiplex PCR; TCRdb keeps in-frame clones, though not all of them. The sample has 330,000 or so clones, 70% to 90% seen once. The sequenced material came from PBMCs or T cells enriched from blood (not recorded which). Receptor source: a middle-aged man in a cohort exposed to, infected with or recovered from COVID-19 (not recorded which).

The V gene is TRBV2, the J gene TRBJ1-2; D uncertain. Germline V gene sequence: CDR1 SNHLY, CDR2 FYNNEI. V was clipped by 6 bases and J by 4 bases, with 18 bases between them. The CDR3 has 15 amino acids. This chain's CDR3 is CASRAGSGNSYGYTF. The CDR3 DNA reads TGTGCCAGCAGGGCAGGCTCGGGGAACAGCTATGGCTACACCTTC.

The genes are TRBV6-4 and TRBJ1-6, with D uncertain. The germline V and J ends were trimmed by 3 bases and 7 bases, with 7 bases remaining between them. Looked up from germline, CDR1 is MRHNA and CDR2 is SNTAGT. CDR3 size: 13 residues. In DNA, the CDR3 is TGTGCCAGCAGTGAAGTGGAGAATTCACCCCTCCACTTT. This translates into CASSEVENSPLHF.

This clone has more than one count but fewer than ten. The rearrangement joins TRBV7-2 to TRBJ1-3; 7 bases agree with TRBD1. The CDR3 is made up of 14 amino acids. Per the germline V gene, CDR1 is SGHTA and CDR2 is FQGNSA. Germline trimming cut 6 bases from V and 11 bases from J; bases unmatched to any gene: 13. As DNA, the CDR3 is TGTGCCAGCAGACCCAACAGGGGCCCGGTGCCCATATATTTT. Translation gives CASRPNRGPVPIYF.

The chain is built from TRBV19 and TRBJ2-3; no reliable D call. V lost 10 bases to trimming and J lost 0 bases, with 14 bases between them. The germline gives CDR1 LNHDA, CDR2 SQIVND (reference sequence). This CDR3 comprises 14 residues. The CDR3 DNA reads TGTGCCACCCAAGAACAGTCTAGCACAGATACGCAGTATTTT. Translation: CATQEQSSTDTQYF.

The chain couples TRBV2 to TRBJ1-5; D might be TRBD1 (6 bases). V lost 2 bases to trimming and J lost 7 bases, with 12 bases between them. CDR3 size: 14 residues. Germline-derived CDR1 and CDR2 are SNHLY and FYNNEI. The CDR3 region is CASSETGLRQPQHF. The CDR3 DNA follows: TGTGCCAGCAGTGAAACAGGGTTAAGACAGCCCCAGCATTTT.

The chain is built from TRBV5-1 and TRBJ2-3; D not resolved. V was cut by 0 bases and J by 4 bases, with 6 bases left in between. CDR3 length: 13 residues. Looked up from germline, CDR1 is SGHRS and CDR2 is YFSETQ. As DNA, the CDR3 is TGCGCCAGCAGCTTGGTTCCTCCAGATACGCAGTATTTT. Its translation: CASSLVPPDTQYF.

The rearrangement uses TRBV4-1 and TRBJ1-1; maybe TRBD1 (6 bases). V lost 1 base and J 7 bases, leaving 13 bases between the germline ends. The CDR3 has 14 residues. Germline CDR1 is MGHRA and CDR2 is YSYEKL. The CDR3 DNA reads TGCGCCAGCAGCCAAGTTGCGGGGGCGCTTGAAGCTTTCTTT. Its translation: CASSQVAGALEAFF.

The chain uses TRBV11-2 and TRBJ1-5; possibly TRBD1 for D (6 bases). Trimming took off 0 bases at V and 6 bases at J, with 12 bases between the two ends. Germline V gene data show CDR1 as SGHAT and CDR2 as FQNNGV. There are 15 residues in the CDR3. CDR3 DNA: TGTGCCAGCAGCTTAGAAGGGGGGGCGAGTCAGCCCCAGCATTTT. Its protein is CASSLEGGASQPQHF.

The genes are TRBV30 and TRBJ1-2, with a tentative D call TRBD1 (5 bases). CDR1 and CDR2 from the germline V gene are GTSNPN and SVGIG (reference sequence). There are 12 residues in the CDR3. Trimming removed 3 bases at V and 5 bases at J, with 10 bases between. CDR3 in DNA: TGTGCCTGGAGCACCCAGGGTTATGGCTACACCTTC. Translated, it gives CAWSTQGYGYTF.

Of note for this clone: This same CDR3 is encoded by further DNA sequences in the sample. J is TRBJ2-7 and V is TRBV5-1, with a weak D call TRBD1 (6 bases). Germline V gene lookup returns CDR1 SGHRS and CDR2 YFSETQ. The CDR3 runs to 14 residues. Trimming stripped 0 bases from V and 2 bases from J, with 9 bases between. CDR3 region: CASSLGAGAYEQYF. CDR3 DNA sequence: TGCGCCAGCAGCTTGGGGGCAGGGGCCTACGAGCAGTACTTC.

On this clone: Other DNA sequences in the sample encode the same CDR3. V usage is TRBV5-1 and J usage is TRBJ2-1, with 7 nucleotides matching TRBD2. V dropped 0 bases and J dropped 3; count of bases not matched to a gene: 0. Per the germline V gene, CDR1 is SGHRS and CDR2 is YFSETQ. This CDR3 region has 14 residues. DNA of the CDR3: TGCGCCAGCAGCTTGGCTAGCGGCTACAATGAGCAGTTCTTC. Its protein product is CASSLASGYNEQFF.

Only one count was recorded for this clone. This sequence joins TRBV19 and TRBJ1-1; 7 bases are shared with TRBD1. CDR3 length: 14 residues. The junction had 7 bases not matched to a gene; V was cut back by 3 bases and J by 6 bases. Germline CDR1 and CDR2: LNHDA and SQIVND (reference sequence). The CDR3 DNA sequence: TGTGCCAGTAGTATGCCAGGGGGTAGCTCTGAAGCTTTCTTT. This translates into CASSMPGGSSEAFF.

V usage is TRBV28 and J usage is TRBJ1-2; maybe TRBD1 (5 bases). Germline-derived CDR1 and CDR2 are MDHEN and SYDVKM. The ends were cut back, 10 bases at V and 3 bases at J, with 21 bases in the middle. CDR3 size: 15 residues. This chain's CDR3 is CATRPPRWGDYGYTF. The DNA for the CDR3 is TGTGCCACCCGACCCCCGAGGTGGGGCGACTATGGCTACACCTTC.